This T cell receptor beta chain was recovered during a study of CD8+ T cells in alopecia areata. Study at large: Tofacitinib treatment spanned 6 to 18 months, with 6 months off drug afterward.

This CDR3 is 15 amino acids long. Germline values: CDR1 MNHEY, CDR2 SMNVEV (reference sequence). Trimming pared 1 base from V and 2 bases from J, leaving 11 bases between. Punch biopsies of lesional scalp, plus peripheral blood, were taken from alopecia areata patients. cDNA reverse transcribed from extracted RNA served as the sequencing template. The table came from immunoSEQ multiplex PCR; TCRdb's copy has only in-frame clones and leaves some out. The table records some 9,800 clones, around 67% of them present only once. Study findings and constraints: The study also sequences resident alphabeta T cells of normal skin in scalp samples.

Details on this clone: Its antigen is unknown.

The chain is built from TRBV27 and TRBJ1-1; D is unclear. The sample was skin. This clonotype originated in a human donor with alopecia areata. DNA for the CDR3: TGTGCCAGCAGTTTATGGGCCGGACCTAACACTGAAGCTTTCTTT. This encodes CASSLWAGPNTEAFF.